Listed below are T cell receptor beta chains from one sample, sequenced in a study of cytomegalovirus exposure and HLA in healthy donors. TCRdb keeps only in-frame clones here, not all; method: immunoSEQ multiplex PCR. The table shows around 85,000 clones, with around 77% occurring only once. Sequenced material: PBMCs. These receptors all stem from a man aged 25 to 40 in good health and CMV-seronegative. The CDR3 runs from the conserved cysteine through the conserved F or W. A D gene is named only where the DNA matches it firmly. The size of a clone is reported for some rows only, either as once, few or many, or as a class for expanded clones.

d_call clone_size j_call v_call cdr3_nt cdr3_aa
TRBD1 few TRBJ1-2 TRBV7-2 TGTGCCAGCATCCCAGGGGGCCAAACTAACTATGGCTACACCTTC CASIPGGQTNYGYTF
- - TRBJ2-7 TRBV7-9 TGTGCCAGCAGCCCTGGGACGGAGGGGACGGACATCTACGAGCAGTACTTC CASSPGTEGTDIYEQYF
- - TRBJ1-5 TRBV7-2 TGTGCCAGCAGCTTAAAGACAGGTCTGAGCAATCAGCCCCAGCATTTT CASSLKTGLSNQPQHF
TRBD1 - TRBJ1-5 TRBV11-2 TGTGCCAGCGGACAGGGCCTATCTGGCAATCAGCCCCAGCATTTT CASGQGLSGNQPQHF
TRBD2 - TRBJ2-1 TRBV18 TGTGCCAGCTCACCGTTAGCGGGAGGGCCTACGGATGAGCAGTTCTTC CASSPLAGGPTDEQFF
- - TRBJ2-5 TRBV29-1 TGCAGCGTCAACACTAGATTCGGAGAGACCCAGTACTTC CSVNTRFGETQYF
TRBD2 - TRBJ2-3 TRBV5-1 TGCGCCAGCAGCCTAGCGGGAGGGCCAGATACGCAGTATTTT CASSLAGGPDTQYF
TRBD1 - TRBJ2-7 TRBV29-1 TGCAGCGTTGGCCAGGGGGCGGGCGAGCAGTACTTC CSVGQGAGEQYF
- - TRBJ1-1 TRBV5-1 TGCGCCAGCAGCTTGGGGTATGGGCAGGGCACTGAAGCTTTCTTT CASSLGYGQGTEAFF
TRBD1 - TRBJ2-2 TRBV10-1 TGCGCCAGCTCAATGGGCAGGGGGCCACGGAGGGACACCGGGGAGCTGTTTTTT CASSMGRGPRRDTGELFF
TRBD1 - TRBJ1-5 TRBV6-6 TGTGCCAGCAGTTACACAGGGGGGGGGCATCAGCCCCAGCATTTT CASSYTGGGHQPQHF
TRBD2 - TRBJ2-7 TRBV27 TGTGCCAGCAGCTTTAGCGGGAGGGGCGGTAAAACCTACGAGCAGTACTTC CASSFSGRGGKTYEQYF
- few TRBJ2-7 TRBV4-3 TGCGCCAGCAGCCAAGGCGCCCAGGGCTACGAGCAGTACTTC CASSQGAQGYEQYF
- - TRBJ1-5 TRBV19 TGTGCCAGTAGTCTTCGTAGCAATCAGCCCCAGCATTTT CASSLRSNQPQHF
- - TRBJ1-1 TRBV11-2 TGTGCCAGCAGCTTAATTGGGGGGGTCACTGAAGCTTTCTTT CASSLIGGVTEAFF
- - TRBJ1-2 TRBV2 TGTGCCAGCAGTGAAGGCGGGGGGACCTATGGCTACACCTTC CASSEGGGTYGYTF
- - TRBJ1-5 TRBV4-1 TGCGCCAGCAGCCAAGATTCTACCAAAGGGGATCAGCCCCAGCATTTT CASSQDSTKGDQPQHF
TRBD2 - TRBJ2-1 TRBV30 TGTGCCTGGAGTAAAATAGGGACTAGCGGATACAATGAGCAGTTCTTC CAWSKIGTSGYNEQFF